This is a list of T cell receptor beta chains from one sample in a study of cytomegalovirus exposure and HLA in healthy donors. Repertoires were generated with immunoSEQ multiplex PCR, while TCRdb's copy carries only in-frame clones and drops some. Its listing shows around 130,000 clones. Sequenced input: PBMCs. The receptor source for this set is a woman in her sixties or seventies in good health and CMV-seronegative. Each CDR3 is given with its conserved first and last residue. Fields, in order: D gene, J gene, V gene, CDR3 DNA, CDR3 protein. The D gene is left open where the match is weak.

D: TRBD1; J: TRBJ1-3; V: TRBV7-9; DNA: TGTGCCAGCAGACCCTCCGGGACAGGGGCCTCTGGAAACACCATATATTTT; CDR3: CASRPSGTGASGNTIYF
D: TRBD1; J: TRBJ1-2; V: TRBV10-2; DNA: TGCGCCAGCAGTGAGTCAACAGGGGGCTATGGCTACACCTTC; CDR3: CASSESTGGYGYTF
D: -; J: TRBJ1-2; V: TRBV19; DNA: TGTGCCAGTCATATGGGGGGACCGCCAATGGGCTATGGCTACACCTTC; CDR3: CASHMGGPPMGYGYTF
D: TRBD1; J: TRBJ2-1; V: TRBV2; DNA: TGTGCCAGCAGTGAAGCGCGGACAGGGAAAGTCAATGAGCAGTTCTTC; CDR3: CASSEARTGKVNEQFF
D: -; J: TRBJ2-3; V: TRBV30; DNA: TGTGCCTGGAGTGTCGTAACAGATACGCAGTATTTT; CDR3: CAWSVVTDTQYF
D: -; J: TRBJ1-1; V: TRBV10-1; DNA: TGCGCCAGCAGTGATTTTCAGGGAAAGGCTGAAGCTTTCTTT; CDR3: CASSDFQGKAEAFF
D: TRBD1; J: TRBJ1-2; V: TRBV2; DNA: TGTGCCAGCAGTTTAGGACAGGGGGCGGCCTTATATGGCTACACCTTC; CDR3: CASSLGQGAALYGYTF
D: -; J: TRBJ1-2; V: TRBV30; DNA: TGTGCCTGGAGTAGAGCCGGAGTCACTAACTATGGCTACACCTTC; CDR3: CAWSRAGVTNYGYTF
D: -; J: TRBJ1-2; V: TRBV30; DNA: TGTGCCTGGAGTGTCACAGCAGCTAACTATGGCTACACCTTC; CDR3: CAWSVTAANYGYTF
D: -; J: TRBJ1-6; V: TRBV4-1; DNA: TGCGCCAGCAGTCAACCCCCAACGGAGGGACGGGATAATTCACCCCTCCACTTT; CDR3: CASSQPPTEGRDNSPLHF
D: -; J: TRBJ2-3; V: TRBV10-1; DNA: TGCGCCAGCGGAGCGTTTAGGGATACGCAGTATTTT; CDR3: CASGAFRDTQYF
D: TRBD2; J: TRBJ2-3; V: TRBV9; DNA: TGTGCCAGCAGCGTAGTTAGCGGGGCAACAGATACGCAGTATTTT; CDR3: CASSVVSGATDTQYF
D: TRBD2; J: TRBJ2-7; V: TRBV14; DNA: TGTGCCAGCAGTTGGCTAGCGGGTAGCTCCTACGAGCAGTACTTC; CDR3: CASSWLAGSSYEQYF
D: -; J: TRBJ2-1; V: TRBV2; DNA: TGTGCCAGCAGTGACGTCGGACTAACCGACTACAATGAGCAGTTCTTC; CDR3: CASSDVGLTDYNEQFF
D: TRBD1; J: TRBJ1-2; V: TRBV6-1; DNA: TGTGCCAGCAGTGGGGACAGGGGGCCCTATGGCTACACCTTC; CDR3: CASSGDRGPYGYTF
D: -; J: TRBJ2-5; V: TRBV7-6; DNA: TGTGCCAGCAGCTTAGCGCAGTCGTGGGGGCGGTACTTC; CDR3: CASSLAQSWGRYF
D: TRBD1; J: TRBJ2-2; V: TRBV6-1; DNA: TGTGCCAGCAGTGAACCAGGGGGCACGAACACCGGGGAGCTGTTTTTT; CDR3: CASSEPGGTNTGELFF
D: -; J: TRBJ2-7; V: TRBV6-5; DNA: TGTGCCAGCAGTTCCCGGCAGGGGAAGGTTGAGCAGTACTTC; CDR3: CASSSRQGKVEQYF
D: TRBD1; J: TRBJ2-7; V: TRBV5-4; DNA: TGTGCCAGCAGCTTGGCGGGACAGGGGCCCTACGAGCAGTACTTC; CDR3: CASSLAGQGPYEQYF
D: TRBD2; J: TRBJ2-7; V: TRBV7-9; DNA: TGTGCCAGCAGCTTAAAGCTTTTGAGGGACTACTCCTACGAGCAGTACTTC; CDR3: CASSLKLLRDYSYEQYF
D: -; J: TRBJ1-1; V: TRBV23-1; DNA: TGCGCCAGCAGTCAATCCCTCACAGGGAAATTGAACACTGAAGCTTTCTTT; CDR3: CASSQSLTGKLNTEAFF
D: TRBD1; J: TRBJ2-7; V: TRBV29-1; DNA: TGCAGCGTTTCCGAGGGGACAGGGGCCTACGAGCAGTACTTC; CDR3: CSVSEGTGAYEQYF
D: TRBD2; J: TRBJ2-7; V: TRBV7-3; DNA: TGTGCCAGCAGCTTAGGACTAGCGGGAGACGAGCAGTACTTC; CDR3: CASSLGLAGDEQYF
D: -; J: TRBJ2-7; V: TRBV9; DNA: TGTGCCAGCAGCCCCGGTCTTTCCGGGGGTCGTTCCTACGAGCAGTACTTC; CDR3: CASSPGLSGGRSYEQYF
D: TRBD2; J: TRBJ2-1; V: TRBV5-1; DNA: TGCGCCAGCGTCTTCGGAGCGGGAGGGAATGAGCAGTTCTTC; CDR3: CASVFGAGGNEQFF
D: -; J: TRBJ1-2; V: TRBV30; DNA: TGTGCCTGGGGTAGGGGGGGTTATGGCTACACCTTC; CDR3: CAWGRGGYGYTF
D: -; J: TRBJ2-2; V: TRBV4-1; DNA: TGCGCCAGCAGCCAGCCCCCGTTCCGATACTCGAACACCGGGGAGCTGTTTTTT; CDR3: CASSQPPFRYSNTGELFF
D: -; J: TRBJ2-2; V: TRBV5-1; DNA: TGCGCCAGCAGCTTGCAAGAGTTTATGACCGGGGAGCTGTTTTTT; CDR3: CASSLQEFMTGELFF
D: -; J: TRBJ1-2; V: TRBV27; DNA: TGTGCCAGCAGTCCTAACCAGGGTCGCTATGGCTACACCTTC; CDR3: CASSPNQGRYGYTF
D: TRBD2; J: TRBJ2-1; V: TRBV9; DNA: TGTGCCAGCAGTAACAATAAGGGCGGGACTAGCGGGTACAATGAGCAGTTCTTC; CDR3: CASSNNKGGTSGYNEQFF
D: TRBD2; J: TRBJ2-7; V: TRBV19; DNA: TGTGCCAGTAGTATCGATAGTCCTAGCGGGAGCCTAGGGGCCTACGAGCAGTACTTC; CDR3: CASSIDSPSGSLGAYEQYF
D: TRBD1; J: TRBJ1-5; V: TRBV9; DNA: TGTGCCAGCAGCCCAGGGGGGGGGACAGGGAATCAGCCCCAGCATTTT; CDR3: CASSPGGGTGNQPQHF
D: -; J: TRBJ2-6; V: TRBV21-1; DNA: TGTGCCAGCCCGGTCGTCACGTTAGCTGGGGCCAACGTCCTGACTTTC; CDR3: CASPVVTLAGANVLTF